This T cell receptor (beta chain) was observed in a study of shared clonotypes between healthy human individuals. The table came from immunoSEQ multiplex PCR; TCRdb's copy has only in-frame clones and leaves some out. Here the sample spans hundreds of thousands of clones, about 92% being singletons. Study-wide results and limits: Compared with clonotypes that all four donors shared, non-shared clonotypes had lower generation probabilities. Exclusively blood specimens were collected; tissue repertoires likely differ. Clonotype sharing across several donors was observed for approximately 5% of naive CD4 clonotypes.

CD8 cells classed as naive were CD45RO-negative and positively selected for CCR7, excluding terminally differentiated effector memory CD45RA+ cells. There were only Caucasian adults among the donors, and all lived in Nashville, Tennessee. Concerning this clone: Its antigen is not known.

The material sequenced was naive CD8+ T cells sorted from blood. This TCR derives from a man younger than 40 in good health.

The CDR3 sequence: CASRERVGDNEQFF. In DNA, the CDR3 is TGCGCCAGCCGCGAGCGGGTGGGAGACAATGAGCAGTTCTTC. The chain couples TRBV5-1 to TRBJ2-1; D perhaps matches TRBD2 (6 bases). V was clipped by 7 bases and J by 5 bases, with 16 bases between them. From germline, CDR1 is SGHRS and CDR2 YFSETQ. This CDR3 has 14 residues.